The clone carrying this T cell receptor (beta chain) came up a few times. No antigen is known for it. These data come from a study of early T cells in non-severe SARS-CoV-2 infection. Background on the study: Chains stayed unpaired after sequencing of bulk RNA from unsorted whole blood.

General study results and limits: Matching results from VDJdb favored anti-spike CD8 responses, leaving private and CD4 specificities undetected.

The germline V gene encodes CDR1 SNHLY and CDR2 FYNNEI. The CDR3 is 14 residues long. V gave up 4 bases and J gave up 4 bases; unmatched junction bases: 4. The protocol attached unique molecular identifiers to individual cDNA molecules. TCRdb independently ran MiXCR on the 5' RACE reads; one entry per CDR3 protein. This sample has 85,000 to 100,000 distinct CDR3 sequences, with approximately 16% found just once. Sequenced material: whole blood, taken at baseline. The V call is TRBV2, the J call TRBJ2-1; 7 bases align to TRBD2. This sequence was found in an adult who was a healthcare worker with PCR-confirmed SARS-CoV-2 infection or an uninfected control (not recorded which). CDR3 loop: CASSALAAYNEQFF. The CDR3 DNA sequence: TGTGCCAGCAGTGCCCTAGCGGCATACAATGAGCAGTTCTTC. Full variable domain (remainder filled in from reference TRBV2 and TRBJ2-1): EPEVTQTPSHQVTQMGQEVILRCVPISNHLYFYWYRQILGQKVEFLVSFYNNEISEKSEIFDDQFSVERPDGSNFTLKIRSTKLEDSAMYFCASSALAAYNEQFFGPGTRLTVL.